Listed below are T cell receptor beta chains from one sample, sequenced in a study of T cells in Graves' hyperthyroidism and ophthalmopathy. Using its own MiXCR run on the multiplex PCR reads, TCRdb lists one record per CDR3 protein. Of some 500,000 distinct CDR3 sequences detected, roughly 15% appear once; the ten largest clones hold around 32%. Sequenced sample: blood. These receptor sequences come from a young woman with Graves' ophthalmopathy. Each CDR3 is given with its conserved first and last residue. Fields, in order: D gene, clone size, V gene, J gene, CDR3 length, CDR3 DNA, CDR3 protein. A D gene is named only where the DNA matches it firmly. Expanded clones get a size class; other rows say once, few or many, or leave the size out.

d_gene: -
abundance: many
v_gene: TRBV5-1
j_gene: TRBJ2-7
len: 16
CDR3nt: TGCGCCAGCAACCCGAGTACTTTTGGGGCCTCCTACGAGCAGTACTTC
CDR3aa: CASNPSTFGASYEQYF

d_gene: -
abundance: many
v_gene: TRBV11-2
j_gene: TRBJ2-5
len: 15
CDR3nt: TGTGCCAGCAGCTTAGAGCGGGGAGAATGGGAGACCCAGTACTTC
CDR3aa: CASSLERGEWETQYF

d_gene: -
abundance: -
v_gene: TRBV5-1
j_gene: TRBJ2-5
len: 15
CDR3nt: TGCGCCAGCAGCTTGGCCCAGGGGCTGGGAGAGACCCAGTACTTC
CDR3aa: CASSLAQGLGETQYF

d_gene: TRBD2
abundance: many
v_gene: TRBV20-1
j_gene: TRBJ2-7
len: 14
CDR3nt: TGCAGTGCTAAAACTAGCGGGAGCCGGGGCGAGCAGTACTTC
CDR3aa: CSAKTSGSRGEQYF

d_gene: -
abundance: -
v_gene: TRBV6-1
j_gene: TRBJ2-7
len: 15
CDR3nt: TGTGCCAGCAGCCCGGCCGGGACGCCTACCTACGAGCAGTACTTC
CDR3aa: CASSPAGTPTYEQYF

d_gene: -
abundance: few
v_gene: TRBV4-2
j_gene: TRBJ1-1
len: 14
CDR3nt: TGTGCCAGCAGCCAAGAGTCAGGCCTGCCGGGAGCTTTCTTT
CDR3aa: CASSQESGLPGAFF

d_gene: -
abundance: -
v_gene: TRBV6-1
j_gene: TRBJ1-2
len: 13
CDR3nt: TGTGCCAGGACTTCTTGGGGGGGGCTTGGCTACACCTTC
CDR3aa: CARTSWGGLGYTF

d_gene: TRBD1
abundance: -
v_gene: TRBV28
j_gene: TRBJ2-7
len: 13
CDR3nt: TGTGCCACCGGACAGGGGGCTATCTACGAGCAGTACTTC
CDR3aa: CATGQGAIYEQYF

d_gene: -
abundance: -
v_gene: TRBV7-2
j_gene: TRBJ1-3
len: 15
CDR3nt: TGTGCCAGCAGCTTAGGGCCCGGCCCTGGAAACACCATATATTTT
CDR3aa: CASSLGPGPGNTIYF

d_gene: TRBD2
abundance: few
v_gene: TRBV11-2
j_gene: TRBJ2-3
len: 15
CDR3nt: TGTGCCAGCAGCTTAGAGGGGACTAGCGGGAGGCCGCAGTATTTT
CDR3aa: CASSLEGTSGRPQYF

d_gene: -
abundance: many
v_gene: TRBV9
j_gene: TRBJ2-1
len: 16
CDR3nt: TGTGCCAGCAGCGTAGGAAATAGCGGTAGGTTGGATGAGCAGTTCTTC
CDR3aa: CASSVGNSGRLDEQFF

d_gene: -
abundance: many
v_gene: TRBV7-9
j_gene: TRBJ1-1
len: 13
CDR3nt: TGTGCCTGGAGGGAGGGGGAGAACACTGAAGCTTTCTTT
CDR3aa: CAWREGENTEAFF

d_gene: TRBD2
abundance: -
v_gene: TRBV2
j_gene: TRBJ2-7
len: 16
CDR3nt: TGTGCCAGCAAGGCCGCCCTAGCGGGAGTGGGGTACGAGCAGTACTTC
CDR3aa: CASKAALAGVGYEQYF